This T cell receptor beta chain derives from a study of OX40 agonist ivuxolimab in advanced cancers. About the study: A mean age of roughly 60 years, range about 20 to 79, was recorded, and roughly 80% were male.

Remarks on this clone: Its target is unknown.

Findings and caveats of the study: It was also the case that some nonresponders had low normalized T-cell clonal expansion.

The length of the CDR3 is 12 residues. The V gene end was trimmed by 7 bases and the J gene end by 8 bases; junction bases not matched to a gene: 4. Germline loops: CDR1 SGHRS, CDR2 YFSETQ. Profiled with immunoSEQ multiplex PCR; TCRdb holds only in-frame clones, not every one. The data show about 51,000 clones, 84% seen once. V and J are TRBV5-1 and TRBJ1-2, with 11 nucleotides matching TRBD1. This clonotype was sampled from an adult with an advanced solid tumor such as melanoma, head and neck, liver or kidney cancer. The sequencing here drew on CD4+ or CD8+ T cells sorted from blood, taken in a trial of the OX40 agonist ivuxolimab. The chain's CDR3 is CASPDRGQGYTF. DNA of the CDR3: TGCGCCAGCCCGGACAGGGGGCAGGGCTACACCTTC.